This TCR beta chain was identified during a study of shared clonotypes between healthy human individuals. Findings of the study overall: In several donors, about 5% of naive CD4 clonotypes appeared in common. Compared with clonotypes that all four donors shared, non-shared clonotypes had lower generation probabilities. A generally larger estimated richness was seen in naive subsets than in memory subsets.

For this clone: What it recognizes is unknown.

V shed 0 bases, J shed 6 bases, and the junction held 4 bases outside the gene matches. In germline, CDR1 is SGHRS, CDR2 YFSETQ. The CDR3 totals 15 residues. This table comes from immunoSEQ multiplex PCR, and its TCRdb copy is limited to in-frame clones, with some not included. The data contain 650,000 to 800,000 clones, 72% of them singletons. The study drew all its donors from Caucasian adults living in Nashville, Tennessee. The sample taken for sequencing was memory CD4+ T cells sorted from blood. This sample's subset: CD45RA-negative fraction. The sequence was obtained from a woman between 25 and 40 years old in good health. The chain joins TRBV5-1 to TRBJ1-5, with 9 nucleotides matching TRBD1. The CDR3 nucleotides are TGCGCCAGCAGCTTGGAGGGACAGGGAAGTCAGCCCCAGCATTTT. The encoded protein is CASSLEGQGSQPQHF.